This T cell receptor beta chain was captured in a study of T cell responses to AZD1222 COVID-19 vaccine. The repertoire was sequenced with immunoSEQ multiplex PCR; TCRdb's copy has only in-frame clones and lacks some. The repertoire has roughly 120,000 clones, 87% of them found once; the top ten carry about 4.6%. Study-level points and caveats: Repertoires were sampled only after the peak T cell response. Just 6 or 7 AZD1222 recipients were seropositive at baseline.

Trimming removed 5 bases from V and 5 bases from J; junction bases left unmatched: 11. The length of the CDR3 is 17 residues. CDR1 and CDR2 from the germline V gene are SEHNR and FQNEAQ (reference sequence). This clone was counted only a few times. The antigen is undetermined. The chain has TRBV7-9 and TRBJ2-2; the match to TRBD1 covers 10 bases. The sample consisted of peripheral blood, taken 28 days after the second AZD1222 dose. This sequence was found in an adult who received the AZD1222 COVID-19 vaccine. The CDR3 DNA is TGTGCCAGCAGCACACCCCCGGGACAGGGGAAAACCGGGGAGCTGTTTTTT. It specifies CASSTPPGQGKTGELFF.